The 6 T cell receptor beta chains below were found in one sample sequenced in a study of regulatory T cells in long-lasting Graves disease. Arm-PCR of CDR3 regions and iRepertoire HTBI primers were the basis on which TCR beta libraries were built. TCRdb processed the multiplex PCR reads anew with MiXCR; each CDR3 protein has one entry. The profile covers 400,000 to 500,000 distinct CDR3 sequences, with about 15% appearing a single time and roughly 8% taken by the ten largest. Time point given: newly diagnosed GD, antithyroid drugs for less than 3 months. The TCR library was prepared using RNA isolated from PBMCs. This sample also belongs to another study, concerning T cells in Graves' hyperthyroidism and ophthalmopathy.

Here the sequenced sample was peripheral blood mononuclear cells (PBMCs), taken at new diagnosis, from a patient treated with antithyroid drugs. Receptors were obtained from a middle-aged woman with Graves disease.

Points on this clonotype: A much larger clone lies a single base off, so this may be a read error. The chain employs TRBV7-8 and TRBJ2-7; D remains unclear. The length of the CDR3 is 13 residues. Trimming removed 3 bases from V and 6 bases from J, with 12 bases in between. Germline values: CDR1 SGHVS, CDR2 FQNEAQ. DNA for the CDR3: TGTGCCAGCAGCTTCCGGATTAGGTTCGAGCAGTACTTC. It translates to CASSFRIRFEQYF. Using reference TRBV7-8 and TRBJ2-7 for the parts outside the CDR3, the full variable domain is GAGVSQSPRYKVAKRGQDVALRCDPISGHVSLFWYQQALGQGPEFLTYFQNEAQLDKSGLPSDRFFAERPEGSVSTLKIQRTQQEDSAVYLCASSFRIRFEQYFGPGTRLTVT.

This clonotype was observed at least ten times. The chain uses TRBV19 and TRBJ1-2; D may be TRBD1 (5 bases). Germline CDR1 reads LNHDA; CDR2 reads SQIVND (reference sequence). Trimming removed 1 base from V and 3 bases from J, with 9 bases in between. The CDR3 loop spans 14 amino acids. The CDR3 protein is CASSIVSRDYGYTF. The CDR3 DNA follows: TGTGCCAGTAGTATAGTCTCCAGGGACTATGGCTACACCTTC.

The V gene is TRBV4-2, the J gene TRBJ2-2, with TRBD2 matching 12 bases. From germline, CDR1 is LGHNA and CDR2 YNFKEQ. The CDR3 contains 15 residues. V shed 4 bases, J shed 7 bases, and the junction held 4 bases outside the gene matches. CDR3 DNA sequence: TGTGCCAGCAGCCGACCGGGACTAGCGGGCGGGGAGCTGTTTTTT. Amino acids: CASSRPGLAGGELFF.

The chain joins TRBV3-1 to TRBJ2-7, with 9 bases fitting TRBD2. This CDR3 has 16 residues. Unmatched junction bases numbered 6, after V lost 3 bases and J lost 0 bases. Looked up from germline, CDR1 is LGHDT and CDR2 is YNNKEL (reference sequence). The CDR3 reads CASSHLAGRTSYEQYF. CDR3 coding DNA: TGTGCCAGCAGCCACCTAGCGGGACGAACCTCCTACGAGCAGTACTTC.

The chain combines TRBV5-1 with TRBJ2-1; D gene ambiguous. With 2 bases removed from V and 5 bases from J, the gap between germline ends came to 8 bases. The germline gives CDR1 SGHRS, CDR2 YFSETQ. This CDR3 comprises 13 residues. The CDR3 nucleotides read TGCGCCAGCAGCTTTTGGGGAAACAATGAGCAGTTCTTC. It is translated as CASSFWGNNEQFF.

This clonotype has only a few counts. Sequence at one end of the junction differs from germline and may be a read error. The rearrangement uses TRBV15 and TRBJ2-7; 11 nucleotides agree with TRBD1. CDR1 and CDR2 (germline): LNHNV, YYDKDF (reference sequence). This CDR3 region has 17 residues. The DNA of the CDR3 is TGTGCCTCCAGCGGAGACCCGGGACAGGGGGTTTTCTACGAGCAGTACTTC. Encoded protein: CASSGDPGQGVFYEQYF.